Following are 27 T cell receptor beta chains from one sample sequenced in a study of T cell clonality in common variable immunodeficiency (dated by TCRdb to between 2015 and 2017). Libraries were built with the immunoSEQ multiplex PCR assay. In its TCRdb copy, this immuneACCESS table keeps in-frame sequences only and misses some clones. Where compared with another copy, unresolved V genes explain less than half of these, and the others have no known cause. For this sample the table reports about 52,000 clones, with no clone seen just once. Around 1.8% of the sample belongs to the ten largest clones. Sequenced sample: peripheral blood mononuclear cells. The receptors were gathered from a person between 18 and 70 years old in good health.

The sample holds many counts of this clone. The read finishes 3 residues shy of the CDR3 end, and the germline J gene is used to complete it. This chain uses TRBV18 with TRBJ2-7, with 10 nucleotides matching TRBD1. The V and J ends lost 1 base and 2 bases, in that order; junction bases with no gene match: 2. The CDR3 has 15 residues. Germline CDR1 KGHSH, CDR2 LQKENI. CDR3 residues: CASSPQGQGPYEQYF. The part of the CDR3 DNA that was read is TGTGCCAGCTCACCACAGGGACAGGGGCCCTACGAG.

This clone showed up many times. Read sequence stops 3 residues before the CDR3 end, and the germline J gene provides the missing end. The chain has TRBV7-2 and TRBJ2-5, with 7 nucleotides matching TRBD1. Germline loops: CDR1 SGHTA, CDR2 FQGNSA. V lost 5 bases to trimming and J lost 5 bases; unmatched junction nucleotides: 8. The CDR3 runs to 14 residues. The CDR3 region is CASSHSTRGETQYF. The CDR3 bases that were read are TGTGCCAGCAGCCACTCGACCAGGGGGGAGACC.

This clone was found many times. The DNA ends 3 residues before the CDR3 does, and the rest of the CDR3 is filled in from the germline J gene. The genes are TRBV18 and TRBJ1-4, with D unresolved. The CDR3 covers 13 residues. Trimming stripped 2 bases from V and 8 bases from J, with 9 bases between. Germline V CDR1 and CDR2: KGHSH, LQKENI. CDR3 DNA, as far as it was read: TGTGCCAGCTCACCAACAGACGGAGAAAAA. Encoded protein: CASSPTDGEK. The whole CDR3 protein reads CASSPTDGEKLFF. The variable domain in full, completed from reference TRBV18 and TRBJ1-4, reads NAGVMQNPRHLVRRRGQEARLRCSPMKGHSHVYWYRQLPEEGLKFMVYLQKENIIDESGMPKERFSAEFPKEGPSILRIQQVVRGDSAAYFCASSPTDGEKLFFGSGTQLSVL.

This clone was seen ten or more times. The missing CDR3 end, 3 residues past where the read stops, is filled in from the germline J gene. The chain has TRBV6-2 or TRBV6-3 and TRBJ2-5; 14 bases fit TRBD2. V lost 7 bases to trimming and J lost 0 bases; unmatched junction nucleotides: 7. Germline CDR1 is MNHEY and CDR2 is SVGEGT. This CDR3 spans 17 amino acids. Incomplete CDR3 DNA: TGTGCCAGCAAAAGCGGGACTAGCGGGGGAAACCAAGAGACC. Residues: CASKSGTSGGNQET. The full CDR3 reads CASKSGTSGGNQETQYF.

This clone was seen at least ten times. The CDR3 end lies 3 residues beyond the end of the read and is filled in from the germline J gene. The genes are TRBV20-1 and TRBJ2-1; D not resolved. V was trimmed by 5 bases and J by 5 bases, leaving 10 bases between them. The germline gives CDR1 DFQATT, CDR2 SNEGSKA (reference sequence). This CDR3 is 12 amino acids long. The CDR3 DNA, read in part, is TGCAGTGCTGAAACTCCCCACAATGAG. The encoded protein is CSAETPHNE. The complete CDR3 reads CSAETPHNEQFF.

As regards this clone: Read data end 3 residues before the CDR3 end; the end is taken from the germline J gene. The gene calls are TRBV6-2 or TRBV6-3 and TRBJ2-7, with a possible D match to TRBD1 (6 bases). Per germline, CDR1 MNHEY and CDR2 SVGEGT. The CDR3 runs to 17 residues. The ends were cut back, 6 bases at V and 0 bases at J, with 21 bases in the middle. The CDR3 reads CASSPHPGQSTSYEQYF. The DNA read from the CDR3 is TGTGCCAGCAGCCCCCACCCCGGACAGTCTACCTCCTACGAG.

Many counts were recorded for this clone. CDR3 in amino acids: CASSAAENEQFF. The covered CDR3 bases are TGTGCCAGCAGCGCAGCGGAAAATGAG. The chain combines TRBV7-2 with TRBJ2-1; possibly TRBD2 for D (5 bases). Coverage ceases 3 residues before the CDR3 finishes, and the germline J gene fills in the end. The V end was cut by 5 bases, the J end by 7 bases, with 9 bases between. Germline V lookup: CDR1 SGHTA, CDR2 FQGNSA. The CDR3 covers 12 residues.

A few counts support this clone. The CDR3 end is not reached by the read, which stops 3 residues before it; the germline J gene fills it in. The V gene is TRBV7-6, the J gene TRBJ2-3, with 9 bases aligning to TRBD1. CDR1 and CDR2 (germline): SGHVS, FNYEAQ. The CDR3 runs 13 residues. The CDR3 DNA, read in part, is TGTGCCAGCAGACAGGGGGCCAATCAGCCG. Encoded protein: CASRQGANQP. The full CDR3 sequence reads CASRQGANQPQYF.

This clone occurred many times. With the read ending 3 residues before the CDR3 end, the germline J gene is used to fill in that end. The V and J genes are TRBV18 and TRBJ1-1; 9 nucleotides agree with TRBD1. This CDR3 is 15 amino acids long. V was clipped by 1 base and J by 5 bases; unmatched bases: 5. The V gene's germline CDR1 is KGHSH and CDR2 LQKENI. The CDR3: CASSPQTGGGTEAFF. Partial CDR3 DNA: TGTGCCAGCTCACCACAGACAGGGGGGGGAACTGAA.

This clone has more than one count but fewer than ten. The DNA ends 3 residues before the CDR3 does, and the rest of the CDR3 is filled in from the germline J gene. This chain uses TRBV19 with TRBJ2-3, with 7 bases matching TRBD1. Germline V lookup: CDR1 LNHDA, CDR2 SQIVND (reference sequence). There are 13 residues in the CDR3. CDR3 bases read: TGTGCCAGTAGGAGGGGACAGCAGGAGACG. Translating it yields CASRRGQQET. The whole CDR3 protein reads CASRRGQQETQYF.

This clone was counted at least ten times. Read data end 3 residues before the CDR3 end; the end is taken from the germline J gene. The genes are TRBV30 and TRBJ2-3; 7 bases are a match to TRBD2. Germline V lookup: CDR1 GTSNPN, CDR2 SVGIG (reference sequence). The ends lost 0 bases at V and 2 bases at J; junction bases unmatched: 14. The CDR3 runs 18 residues. The covered CDR3 bases are TGTGCCTGGAGTGTGAGGTGGCAGGGAGGGAGGCACACAGATACG. Protein product: CAWSVRWQGGRHTDT. The whole CDR3 region reads CAWSVRWQGGRHTDTQYF.

This clone was recorded a few times. The observed sequence ends 3 residues before the CDR3 terminus, with the missing tail filled in from the germline J gene. V and J are TRBV7-6 and TRBJ1-1; 12 bases are a match to TRBD1. The CDR3 covers 15 residues. From germline, CDR1 is SGHVS and CDR2 FNYEAQ. The part of the CDR3 DNA that was read is TGTGCCAGCAGCTTAGTTCCCGGGACAGGGGGCAAA. Protein: CASSLVPGTGGK. The full CDR3 sequence reads CASSLVPGTGGKAFF. The variable domain in full, completed from reference TRBV7-6 and TRBJ1-1, reads GAGVSQSPRYKVTKRGQDVALRCDPISGHVSLYWYRQALGQGPEFLTYFNYEAQQDKSGLPNDRFSAERPEGSISTLTIQRTEQRDSAMYRCASSLVPGTGGKAFFGQGTRLTVV.

This clone came up many times. Read coverage stops 3 residues before the CDR3 terminus; the germline J gene supplies the remainder. The V and J genes are TRBV7-9 and TRBJ2-7; D call uncertain. V lost 4 bases and J lost 0, with 7 bases in between. There are 13 residues in the CDR3. In germline, CDR1 is SEHNR, CDR2 FQNEAQ (reference sequence). The sequenced CDR3 bases are TGTGCCAGCAGCTCCCCCTCCTCCTACGAG. Its protein product is CASSSPSSYE. The whole CDR3 reads CASSSPSSYEQYF.

In regard to this clone: The observed sequence ends 3 residues before the CDR3 terminus, with the missing tail filled in from the germline J gene. The J gene is TRBJ2-3, the V gene TRBV19; maybe TRBD1 (6 bases). This CDR3 is 15 amino acids long. CDR1 and CDR2 from the germline V gene are LNHDA and SQIVND (reference sequence). The sequenced part of the CDR3 DNA is TGTGCCAGCTCACCCGGACAGCTCAAGAATCAGCCG. Protein: CASSPGQLKNQP. The CDR3 as a whole reads CASSPGQLKNQPQYF.

A word on this clone: Mismatch with germline at one junction end may stem from a read error. The read terminates 3 residues before the CDR3 end, so the remaining end is supplied by the germline J gene. Additional DNA sequences in this sample encode the identical CDR3. The chain links TRBV18 to TRBJ1-3, with TRBD1 as a possible D gene (5 bases). The germline gives CDR1 KGHSH, CDR2 LQKENI. The CDR3 consists of 15 residues. This chain's CDR3 is CASSPPSGTGNTIYF. The sequenced CDR3 bases are TGTGCCAGCTCACCACCGTCAGGGACTGGAAACACA.

This clone was observed at least ten times. Read sequence stops 3 residues before the CDR3 end, and the germline J gene provides the missing end. The V call is TRBV7-9, the J call TRBJ1-6, with 7 bases lining up with TRBD1. The junction had 9 bases not matched to a gene; V was cut back by 5 bases and J by 8 bases. Germline CDR1 and CDR2: SEHNR and FQNEAQ (reference sequence). The CDR3 sequence is 15 residues long. The part of the CDR3 DNA that was read is TGTGCCAGCAGCGCAGGGGGAACGCGGGATTCACCC. Amino acid sequence: CASSAGGTRDSP. The full-length CDR3 reads as CASSAGGTRDSPLHF.

This clone came up many times. Coverage ceases 3 residues before the CDR3 finishes, and the germline J gene fills in the end. This chain uses TRBV20-1 with TRBJ2-3; D may be TRBD2 (5 bases). Trimming pared 3 bases from V and 2 bases from J, leaving 12 bases between. Germline CDR1 and CDR2: DFQATT and SNEGSKA (reference sequence). The CDR3 loop spans 14 amino acids. CDR3 residues: CSARGLAFTDTQYF. The CDR3 DNA, read in part, is TGCAGTGCTAGGGGCCTAGCTTTCACAGATACG.

This clone was detected many times. The sequenced fragment ends 3 residues before the CDR3 boundary, so the rest is inferred from the germline J gene. The rearrangement links TRBV7-6 to TRBJ2-7; perhaps TRBD2 as D (5 bases). Germline assignment: CDR1 SGHVS and CDR2 FNYEAQ. With 2 bases removed from V and 2 bases from J, the gap between germline ends came to 7 bases. The CDR3 runs to 13 residues. Here the CDR3 reads CASSLQEAYEQYF. CDR3 DNA, as far as it was read: TGTGCCAGCAGCTTACAGGAGGCCTACGAG.

In this sample, this clone turned up many times. The CDR3 goes on 3 residues after the read ends, and that part is filled in from the germline J gene. The rearrangement uses TRBV6-2 or TRBV6-3 and TRBJ2-7, with TRBD1 identical over 8 bases. The V and J ends lost 5 bases and 4 bases, in that order; junction bases with no gene match: 7. Germline CDR1 is MNHEY and CDR2 is SVGEGT. CDR3 length: 14 amino acids. The CDR3 is CASSIGQGWYEQYF. Partial CDR3 DNA: TGTGCCAGCAGTATAGGACAGGGCTGGTACGAG.

The table lists this clone with a few counts. The CDR3 is cut off 3 residues early in the read; its end comes from the germline J gene. This chain uses TRBV19 with TRBJ2-6; tentative D call: TRBD1 (6 bases). The CDR3 sequence is 18 residues long. The V gene lost 6 bases and the J gene lost 0 bases, with 18 bases spanning the gap. Germline values: CDR1 LNHDA, CDR2 SQIVND (reference sequence). The CDR3 spells CASSWTVRQVSGANVLTF. CDR3 DNA (partial): TGTGCCAGTAGCTGGACAGTAAGACAAGTCTCTGGGGCCAACGTC.

The sample holds many counts of this clone. The read halts 3 residues ahead of the CDR3 end, with the missing end drawn from the germline J gene. The chain joins TRBV13 to TRBJ1-1; D not certain. The CDR3 covers 13 residues. Germline V gene lookup returns CDR1 PRHDT and CDR2 FYEKMQ (reference sequence). The CDR3 bases that were read are TGTGCCAGCAGCTTTAGGATCCAGGCCCAA. This sequence encodes CASSFRIQAQ. The CDR3 in full is CASSFRIQAQAFF.

This clone has only a few counts. The read terminates 3 residues ahead of where the CDR3 ends, so the germline J gene completes it. The chain couples TRBV19 to TRBJ1-6; D is perhaps TRBD1 (6 bases). CDR3 length: 13 amino acids. In germline, CDR1 is LNHDA, CDR2 SQIVND (reference sequence). With 8 bases removed from V and 7 bases from J, the gap between germline ends came to 12 bases. This CDR3 reads CASRPGANSPLHF. The sequenced part of the CDR3 DNA is TGTGCCAGTCGGCCAGGGGCGAATTCACCC.

Turning to this clone: One end of the junction fails to match germline, which may point to a read error. The missing CDR3 end, 3 residues past where the read stops, is filled in from the germline J gene. V and J are TRBV7-7 and TRBJ2-1, with 15 bases identical to TRBD2. Germline assignment: CDR1 SSHAT and CDR2 FNYEAQ (reference sequence). This CDR3 comprises 18 residues. The CDR3: CASSRYSGLAGGVGEQFF. The CDR3 DNA, read in part, is TGTGCTAGCAGCCGATATAGCGGACTAGCGGGGGGGGTAGGTGAG.

There are many counts of this clone. The missing CDR3 end, 3 residues past where the read stops, is filled in from the germline J gene. The V gene is TRBV7-9, the J gene TRBJ1-2, with 8 bases matching TRBD1. Germline values: CDR1 SEHNR, CDR2 FQNEAQ (reference sequence). The CDR3 covers 14 residues. With V trimmed by 6 bases and J by 3 bases, 6 bases remained unmatched. This chain's CDR3 is CASSTGGSDYGYTF. CDR3 DNA (partial): TGTGCCAGCAGTACAGGGGGTTCGGACTATGGC.

This clone has only a few counts. Read sequence stops 3 residues before the CDR3 end, and the germline J gene provides the missing end. The V and J genes are TRBV18 and TRBJ2-3; 13 bases line up with TRBD2. Germline V lookup: CDR1 KGHSH, CDR2 LQKENI. The CDR3 has 19 amino acids. The chain's CDR3 is CASSSNSPGLAGLQETQYF. CDR3 DNA (partial): TGTGCCAGCTCATCGAACTCTCCGGGACTAGCGGGACTCCAAGAGACG.

Details on this clone: The read terminates 3 residues before the CDR3 end, so the remaining end is supplied by the germline J gene. The chain is built from TRBV7-9 and TRBJ1-2; D unclear. CDR1 and CDR2 (germline): SEHNR, FQNEAQ (reference sequence). The CDR3 is made up of 13 amino acids. The part of the CDR3 DNA that was read is TGTGCCAGCAGCTTACAGGACTCCTACGAC. It encodes CASSLQDSYD. The full CDR3 protein is CASSLQDSYDYTF.

This clone was recorded at least ten times. The read comes to an end 3 residues before the CDR3 does, leaving the germline J gene to fill in the end. The rearrangement uses TRBV20-1 and TRBJ2-7, with 9 bases that match TRBD2. Germline CDR1 and CDR2: DFQATT and SNEGSKA (reference sequence). The V and J ends lost 3 bases and 3 bases, in that order; junction bases with no gene match: 6. The CDR3 is 14 amino acids. The sequenced part of the CDR3 DNA is TGCAGTGCTAGCGGTCTAGCGGGAATCTACGAG. Residues: CSASGLAGIYE. The CDR3 as a whole reads CSASGLAGIYEQYF.